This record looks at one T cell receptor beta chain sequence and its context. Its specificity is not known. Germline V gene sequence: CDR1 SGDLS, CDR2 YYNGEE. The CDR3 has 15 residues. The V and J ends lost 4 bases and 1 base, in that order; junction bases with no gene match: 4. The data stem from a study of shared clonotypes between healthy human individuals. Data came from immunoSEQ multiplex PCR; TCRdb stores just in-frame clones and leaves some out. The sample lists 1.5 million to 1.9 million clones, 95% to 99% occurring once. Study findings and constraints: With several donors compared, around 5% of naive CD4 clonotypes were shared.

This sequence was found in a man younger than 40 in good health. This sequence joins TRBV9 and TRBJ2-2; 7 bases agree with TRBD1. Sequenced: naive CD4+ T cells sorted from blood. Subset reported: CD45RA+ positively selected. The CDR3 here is CASSTRDRNTGELFF. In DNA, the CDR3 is TGTGCCAGCAGCACTCGGGACAGGAACACCGGGGAGCTGTTTTTT. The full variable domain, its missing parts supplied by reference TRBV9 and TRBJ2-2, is DSGVTQTPKHLITATGQRVTLRCSPRSGDLSVYWYQQSLDQGLQFLIQYYNGEERAKGNILERFSAQQFPDLHSELNLSSLELGDSALYFCASSTRDRNTGELFFGEGSRLTVL.